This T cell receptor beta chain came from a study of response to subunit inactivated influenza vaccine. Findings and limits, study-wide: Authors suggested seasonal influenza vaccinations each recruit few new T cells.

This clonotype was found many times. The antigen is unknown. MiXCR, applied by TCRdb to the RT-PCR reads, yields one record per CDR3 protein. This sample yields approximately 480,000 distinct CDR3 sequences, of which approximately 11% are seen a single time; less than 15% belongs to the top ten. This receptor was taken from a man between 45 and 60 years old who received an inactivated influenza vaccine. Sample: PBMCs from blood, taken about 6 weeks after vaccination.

The CDR3 here is CASNLYGGVNTEAFF. The CDR3 DNA is TGTGCCAGCAATCTTTACGGGGGGGTGAACACTGAAGCTTTCTTT. V is TRBV6-1 and J is TRBJ1-1; D might be TRBD1 (5 bases). This CDR3 has 15 amino acids. Trimming removed 7 bases from V and 0 bases from J, with 15 bases in between. Germline V lookup: CDR1 MNHNS, CDR2 SASEGT.